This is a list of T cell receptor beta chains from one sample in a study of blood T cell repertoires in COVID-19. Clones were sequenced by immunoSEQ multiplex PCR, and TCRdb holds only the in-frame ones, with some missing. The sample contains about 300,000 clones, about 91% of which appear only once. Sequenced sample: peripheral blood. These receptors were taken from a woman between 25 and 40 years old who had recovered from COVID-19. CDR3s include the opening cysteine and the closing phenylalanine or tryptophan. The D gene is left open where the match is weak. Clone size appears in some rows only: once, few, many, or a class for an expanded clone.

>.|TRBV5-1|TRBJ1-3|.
CASSLGQGSTIYF
TGCGCCAGCAGCTTGGGGCAGGGTAGCACCATATATTTT
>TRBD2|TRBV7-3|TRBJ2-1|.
CASSDSSGGASEQFF
TGTGCCAGCAGCGACAGTAGCGGGGGGGCCAGTGAGCAGTTCTTC
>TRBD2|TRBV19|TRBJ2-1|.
CASSIGGGTWSSYNEQFF
TGTGCCAGTAGTATTGGCGGGGGGACCTGGAGCTCCTACAATGAGCAGTTCTTC
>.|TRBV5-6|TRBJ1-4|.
CASSLQVNEKLFF
TGTGCCAGCAGCTTACAGGTGAATGAAAAACTGTTTTTT
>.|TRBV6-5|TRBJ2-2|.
CASSWSGVHHTGELFF
TGTGCCAGCAGTTGGTCAGGGGTACACCATACCGGGGAGCTGTTTTTT
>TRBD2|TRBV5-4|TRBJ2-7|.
CASSLVRGGLYEQYF
TGTGCCAGCAGCTTGGTACGGGGGGGCTTGTACGAGCAGTACTTC
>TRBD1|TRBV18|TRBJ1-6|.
CASSPDQGALNSPLHF
TGTGCCAGCTCACCGGATCAGGGGGCTCTTAATTCACCCCTCCACTTT
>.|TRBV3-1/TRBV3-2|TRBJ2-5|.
CASRPTGQETQYF
TGTGCCAGCAGACCCACGGGCCAAGAGACCCAGTACTTC
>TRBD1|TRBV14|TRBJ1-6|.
CASSQLTGRGSPLHF
TGTGCCAGCAGCCAATTGACAGGGAGAGGTTCACCCCTCCACTTT
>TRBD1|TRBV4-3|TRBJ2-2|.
CASSQEQGFHGELFF
TGCGCCAGCAGCCAAGAACAGGGGTTTCACGGGGAGCTGTTTTTT
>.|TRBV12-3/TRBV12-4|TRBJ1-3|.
CASTSSGNTIYF
TGTGCCAGCACCAGTTCTGGAAACACCATATATTTT
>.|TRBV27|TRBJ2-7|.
CASSLNGSPYYEQYF
TGTGCCAGCAGTTTAAATGGTAGCCCCTACTACGAGCAGTACTTC
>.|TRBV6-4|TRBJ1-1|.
CASSATFNTEAFF
TGTGCCAGCAGTGCAACATTCAACACTGAAGCTTTCTTT
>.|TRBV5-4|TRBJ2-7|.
CASSPEGSQPYEQYF
TGTGCCAGCAGCCCGGAGGGGAGCCAGCCCTACGAGCAGTACTTC
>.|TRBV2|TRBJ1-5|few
CASSAGKYQPQHF
TGTGCCAGCAGCGCAGGGAAGTATCAGCCCCAGCATTTT
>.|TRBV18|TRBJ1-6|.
CASSPGGRNSPLHF
TGTGCCAGCTCACCAGGAGGGCGGAATTCACCCCTCCACTTT
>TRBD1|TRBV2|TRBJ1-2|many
CASSSGTGRTGYTF
TGTGCCAGCAGTTCCGGGACAGGGCGTACTGGCTACACCTTC
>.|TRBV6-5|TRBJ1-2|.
CASSYHRQGRNGYTF
TGTGCCAGCAGTTACCATAGGCAGGGCAGGAATGGCTACACCTTC
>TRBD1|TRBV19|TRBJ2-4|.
CASSIGQERGIQYF
TGTGCCAGTAGTATCGGACAGGAGAGGGGCATTCAGTACTTC
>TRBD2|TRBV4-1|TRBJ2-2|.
CASSHLAGNTGELFF
TGCGCCAGCAGCCATCTAGCGGGGAACACCGGGGAGCTGTTTTTT
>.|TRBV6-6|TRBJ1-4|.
CASSDRANEKLFF
TGTGCCAGCAGCGACCGGGCTAATGAAAAACTGTTTTTT
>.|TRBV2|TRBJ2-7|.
CASSEGWRGGYEQYF
TGTGCCAGCAGTGAAGGCTGGAGAGGGGGCTACGAGCAGTACTTC
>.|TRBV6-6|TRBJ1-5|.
CASSYGAANQPQHF
TGTGCCAGCAGTTATGGGGCTGCAAATCAGCCCCAGCATTTT
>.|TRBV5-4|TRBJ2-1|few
CASSLQQGNNEQFF
TGTGCCAGCAGCTTGCAACAGGGTAACAATGAGCAGTTCTTC
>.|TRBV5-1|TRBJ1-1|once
CASSLETENTEAFF
TGCGCCAGCAGCTTAGAGACAGAGAACACTGAAGCTTTCTTT
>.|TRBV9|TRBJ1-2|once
CASSPPGNTHYGYTF
TGTGCCAGCAGCCCCCCGGGGAATACGCACTATGGCTACACCTTC
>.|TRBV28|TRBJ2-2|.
CASSLSGGTGELFF
TGTGCCAGCAGTTTATCAGGCGGGACCGGGGAGCTGTTTTTT
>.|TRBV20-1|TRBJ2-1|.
CSPSQGNEQFF
TGCAGTCCCAGCCAGGGGAATGAGCAGTTCTTC
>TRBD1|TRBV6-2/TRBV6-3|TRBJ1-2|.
CASSYSADRAPLGYTF
TGTGCCAGCAGTTACTCGGCGGACAGGGCCCCACTTGGCTACACCTTC
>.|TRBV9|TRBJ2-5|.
CASSVFATEGGGTQYF
TGTGCCAGCAGCGTCTTCGCCACGGAAGGGGGGGGGACCCAGTACTTC
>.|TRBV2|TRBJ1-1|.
CASSGGSEAFF
TGTGCCAGCAGTGGCGGTTCTGAAGCTTTCTTT
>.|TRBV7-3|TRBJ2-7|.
CASSFSSGSAQVQYF
TGTGCCAGCAGCTTTAGTTCGGGAAGCGCGCAGGTGCAGTACTTC
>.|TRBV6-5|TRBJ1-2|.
CASSYRQDYTF
TGTGCCAGCAGTTACAGGCAGGACTACACCTTC
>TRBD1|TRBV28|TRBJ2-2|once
CATEGTGVFANTGELFF
TGTGCCACCGAAGGGACAGGGGTCTTCGCGAACACCGGGGAGCTGTTTTTT
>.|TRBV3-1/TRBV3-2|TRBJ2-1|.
CASSQVRGRGISYNEQFF
TGTGCCAGCAGCCAAGTGAGGGGTAGGGGGATCTCCTACAATGAGCAGTTCTTC
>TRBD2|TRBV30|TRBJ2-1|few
CAWSRAGGANEQFF
TGTGCCTGGAGTAGAGCGGGGGGGGCCAATGAGCAGTTCTTC
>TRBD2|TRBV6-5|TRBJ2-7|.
CASTRSGGEQYF
TGTGCCAGCACCCGTTCGGGGGGCGAGCAGTACTTC
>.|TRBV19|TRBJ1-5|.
CASNLEGGPQHF
TGTGCCAGTAACTTAGAAGGGGGGCCCCAGCATTTT
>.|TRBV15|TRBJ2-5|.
CATSRDGQGETQYF
TGTGCCACCAGCAGAGATGGGCAGGGGGAGACCCAGTACTTC
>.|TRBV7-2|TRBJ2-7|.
CASSPRGSYEQYF
TGTGCCAGCAGCCCCCGAGGCAGCTACGAGCAGTACTTC
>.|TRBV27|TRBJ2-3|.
CASSLQGTGTDTQYF
TGTGCCAGCAGTTTGCAGGGGACGGGCACAGATACGCAGTATTTT
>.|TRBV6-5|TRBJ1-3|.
CASGYTGAGNTIYF
TGTGCCAGCGGATATACGGGAGCTGGAAACACCATATATTTT
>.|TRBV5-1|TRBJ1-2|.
CASSPRGGDYGYTF
TGCGCCAGCAGCCCGAGGGGGGGAGACTATGGCTACACCTTC
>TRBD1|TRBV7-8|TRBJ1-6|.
CASSSTAGGRINSPLHF
TGTGCCAGCAGCTCCACTGCAGGGGGCCGGATTAATTCACCCCTCCACTTT
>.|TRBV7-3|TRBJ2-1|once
CASSLTGYNEQFF
TGTGCCAGCAGCTTAACCGGGTACAATGAGCAGTTCTTC
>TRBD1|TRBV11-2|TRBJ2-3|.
CASSLGPGTVEQYF
TGTGCCAGCAGCTTGGGACCCGGGACAGTGGAGCAGTATTTT
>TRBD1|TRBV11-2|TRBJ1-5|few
CASSFATGAGQPQHF
TGTGCCAGCAGCTTCGCGACAGGGGCCGGTCAGCCCCAGCATTTT
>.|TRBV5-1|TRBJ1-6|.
CASSLASGDNSPLHF
TGCGCCAGCAGCTTGGCGTCAGGTGATAATTCACCCCTCCACTTT
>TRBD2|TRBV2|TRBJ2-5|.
CASSDQRGKETQYF
TGTGCCAGCAGTGACCAGCGGGGGAAAGAGACCCAGTACTTC
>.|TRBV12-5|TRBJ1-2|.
CASGLGGVNYGYTF
TGTGCTAGTGGGCTTGGGGGGGTTAACTATGGCTACACCTTC
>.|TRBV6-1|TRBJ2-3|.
CASSEIKSTQYF
TGTGCCAGCAGTGAAATTAAGAGTACGCAGTATTTT
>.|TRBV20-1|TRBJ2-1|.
CSAAAYNEQFF
TGCAGTGCCGCAGCGTACAATGAGCAGTTCTTC
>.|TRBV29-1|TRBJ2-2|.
CSVATHFHTGELFF
TGCAGCGTTGCCACCCACTTCCACACCGGGGAGCTGTTTTTT